The clone carrying this T cell receptor beta chain has ten or more counts. Its antigen is as yet unknown. TCR beta CDR3 regions were amplified from RNA. TCR CDR3 underwent first-round RT-PCR with the HTBI primer set. TCRdb reanalysed the multiplex PCR reads using MiXCR and keeps one entry per CDR3 protein. This sample has approximately 600,000 distinct CDR3 sequences; roughly 15% occur once, and the top ten carry over 3.5%. This specimen comes from a study of T cells in Graves' hyperthyroidism and ophthalmopathy. The study's findings and limits: Blood also showed most of the thyroid clonotypes that were expanded above 0.001.

J gave up 1 base and V 2 bases, and 3 bases lay outside the gene matches. Germline V lookup: CDR1 SNHLY, CDR2 FYNNEI. This CDR3 is 15 amino acids long. The sequence was obtained from a woman between 40 and 50 years old with Graves' ophthalmopathy. What was sequenced was blood. The chain couples TRBV2 to TRBJ1-1; 8 bases align to TRBD1. The CDR3 region has the DNA TGTGCCAGCAGTGAACGGACAGGGAGGAACACTGAAGCTTTCTTT. It is translated as CASSERTGRNTEAFF. The variable domain in full, with the rest retrieved from reference TRBV2 and TRBJ1-1, is EPEVTQTPSHQVTQMGQEVILRCVPISNHLYFYWYRQILGQKVEFLVSFYNNEISEKSEIFDDQFSVERPDGSNFTLKIRSTKLEDSAMYFCASSERTGRNTEAFFGQGTRLTVV.